This entry features one T cell receptor beta chain sequence. What it binds is not known. V lost 7 bases, J lost 3 bases, and 15 bases lay in between. The CDR3 totals 14 residues. The germline gives CDR1 SGHRS, CDR2 YFSETQ. This sample is part of a study of T cell responses to AZD1222 COVID-19 vaccine. At the level of the study: Analysis merged second doses at about 4 or about 12 weeks. Study conclusions and caveats: Donor demographics were predominantly white British with a female majority; clonal diversity may be underestimated. Researchers report vaccine-associated CD4 TCRs spanning spike, with dominance at 160-218 and 743-854. The number of AZD1222 recipients seropositive at baseline was only five to seven.

The repertoire was sequenced with immunoSEQ multiplex PCR; TCRdb's copy has only in-frame clones and lacks some. The sample holds tens of thousands of clones, around 90% seen once. The TCR comes from an adult in good health. The chain links TRBV5-1 to TRBJ2-3, with D perhaps matching TRBD2 (6 bases). The source was peripheral blood, collected on day 0 of AZD1222 vaccination. The DNA of the CDR3 is TGCGCCAGCGGGGACTTCCCGCTAACAGATACGCAGTATTTT. Protein product: CASGDFPLTDTQYF.